Listed here are 24 T cell receptor beta chains from one sample, sequenced in a study of T cell responses to AZD1222 COVID-19 vaccine. Profiling relied on immunoSEQ multiplex PCR, and the TCRdb table lists in-frame clones only, not all of them. The sample lists 100,000 to 150,000 clones; about 93% were seen once. The sample was peripheral blood, taken on day 0 of AZD1222 vaccination. These receptors originate from an adult in good health.

This chain uses TRBV30 with TRBJ1-3, with 7 bases lining up with TRBD1. Germline CDR1 is GTSNPN and CDR2 is SVGIG (reference sequence). V lost 3 bases to trimming and J lost 2 bases; unmatched junction nucleotides: 1. The CDR3 loop spans 13 amino acids. CDR3 nucleotide sequence: TGTGCCTGGAGCGGGACAGCTGGAAACACCATATATTTT. Translation gives CAWSGTAGNTIYF.

V is TRBV19 and J is TRBJ1-2; D gene ambiguous. Germline V gene data show CDR1 as LNHDA and CDR2 as SQIVND (reference sequence). The V end lost 7 bases, the J end lost 3 bases, and 15 bases lay between the germline ends. This CDR3 comprises 14 residues. CDR3 in DNA: TGTGCCAGTAATTCTCGTGGCAGAGACTATGGCTACACCTTC. Translating gives CASNSRGRDYGYTF.

This chain links TRBV19 with TRBJ2-2; 8 nucleotides align to TRBD2. V was pared by 4 bases and J by 4 bases, with 5 bases of the junction left unmatched. The CDR3 has 15 residues. CDR1 and CDR2 (germline): LNHDA, SQIVND (reference sequence). The CDR3 sequence: CASSTGTRGTGELFF. The DNA for the CDR3 is TGTGCCAGTAGTACCGGGACTAGGGGCACCGGGGAGCTGTTTTTT. The full variable domain, rest sourced from reference TRBV19 and TRBJ2-2, is DGGITQSPKYLFRKEGQNVTLSCEQNLNHDAMYWYRQDPGQGLRLIYYSQIVNDFQKGDIAEGYSVSREKKESFPLTVTSAQKNPTAFYLCASSTGTRGTGELFFGEGSRLTVL.

V is TRBV28 and J is TRBJ1-2; 7 nucleotides match TRBD1. The CDR3 is 14 amino acids. Trimming removed 4 bases from V and 1 base from J; junction bases left unmatched: 3. Germline loops: CDR1 MDHEN, CDR2 SYDVKM. CDR3 loop: CASSYGTDNYGYTF. CDR3 DNA sequence: TGTGCCAGCAGTTACGGGACAGATAACTATGGCTACACCTTC.

The chain has TRBV5-6 and TRBJ2-3; 8 bases line up with TRBD2. Losses at the gene ends were 4 bases for V and 5 bases for J; bases not matched to a gene: 9. CDR3 length: 15 amino acids. CDR1 is SGHDT and CDR2 is YYEEEE in the germline V gene. The CDR3 DNA reads TGTGCCAGCAGCAAGGGACTAGATAAGGGAGATACGCAGTATTTT. Protein: CASSKGLDKGDTQYF.

The chain recombines TRBV5-6 with TRBJ1-1; tentative D call: TRBD1 (5 bases). There are 13 residues in the CDR3. The V end lost 6 bases, the J end lost 0 bases, and 9 bases lay between the germline ends. Per germline, CDR1 SGHDT and CDR2 YYEEEE. CDR3 loop: CASTGTLNTEAFF. The CDR3 DNA follows: TGTGCCAGCACCGGGACCCTGAACACTGAAGCTTTCTTT. Drawing the rest from reference TRBV5-6 and TRBJ1-1, the complete variable domain is DAGVTQSPTHLIKTRGQQVTLRCSPKSGHDTVSWYQQALGQGPQFIFQYYEEEERQRGNFPDRFSGHQFPNYSSELNVNALLLGDSALYLCASTGTLNTEAFFGQGTRLTVV.

V gene TRBV6-5 combines with J gene TRBJ1-4; the D is unclear. CDR1 is MNHEY and CDR2 is SVGAGI in the germline V gene. This CDR3 has 12 residues. V lost 7 bases and J lost 8, with 11 bases in between. CDR3 bases: TGTGCCAGCAAAATAGCGGGGGAAAAACTGTTTTTT. It yields the protein CASKIAGEKLFF.

V and J are TRBV19 and TRBJ1-4; no firm D call. Trimming pared 7 bases from V and 6 bases from J, leaving 9 bases between. CDR1 and CDR2 from the germline V gene are LNHDA and SQIVND (reference sequence). CDR3 size: 12 residues. The CDR3 DNA follows: TGTGCCAGTAACGTCAGAGATGAAAAACTGTTTTTT. This sequence encodes CASNVRDEKLFF.

The chain uses TRBV21-1 and TRBJ1-2. TRBV21-1 has pseudogene status. The CDR3 covers 17 residues. The CDR3 reads CASSKAGGTADNYGYTF. The CDR3 DNA reads as TGTGCCAGCAGCAAAGCAGGGGGGACTGCCGATAACTATGGCTACACCTTC.

The chain links TRBV6-1 to TRBJ2-7; tentatively, D is TRBD1 (6 bases). With 3 bases removed from V and 2 bases from J, the gap between germline ends came to 14 bases. Germline V gene sequence: CDR1 MNHNS, CDR2 SASEGT. This CDR3 has 15 amino acids. Here the CDR3 DNA reads TGTGCCAGCAGTGAGCGGCAGGGGTCCGCCTACGAGCAGTACTTC. Its translation is CASSERQGSAYEQYF.

V is TRBV5-5 and J is TRBJ1-1; D is uncertain. Germline-derived CDR1 and CDR2 are SGHKS and YYEKEE (reference sequence). CDR3 length equals 14 residues. Trimming left V 4 bases short and J 0 bases short, with 10 bases between. The CDR3 region has the DNA TGTGCCAGCAGCCCGTATTACATGAACACTGAAGCTTTCTTT. Its translation is CASSPYYMNTEAFF.

The chain employs TRBV7-9 and TRBJ2-6; possibly TRBD1 for D (6 bases). The CDR3 totals 14 residues. Germline CDR1 is SEHNR and CDR2 is FQNEAQ (reference sequence). V lost 4 bases to trimming and J lost 6 bases, with 10 bases between them. CDR3 loop: CASSSRGSANVLTF. The CDR3 DNA follows: TGTGCCAGCAGCTCCAGGGGCTCGGCCAACGTCCTGACTTTC.

The chain links TRBV9 to TRBJ1-4; 9 bases map to TRBD1. V lost 4 bases and J lost 8; bases outside the gene matches: 9. Germline CDR1 reads SGDLS; CDR2 reads YYNGEE. CDR3 length: 15 amino acids. The CDR3 here is CASSTSGTGREKLFF. CDR3 nucleotides: TGTGCCAGCAGCACCTCCGGGACAGGGCGCGAAAAACTGTTTTTT. Looking up the rest from reference TRBV9 and TRBJ1-4 gives the full variable domain: DSGVTQTPKHLITATGQRVTLRCSPRSGDLSVYWYQQSLDQGLQFLIQYYNGEERAKGNILERFSAQQFPDLHSELNLSSLELGDSALYFCASSTSGTGREKLFFGSGTQLSVL.

The chain uses TRBV3-1 (or the pseudogene TRBV3-2) and TRBJ1-2; 10 bases fit TRBD1. V lost 0 bases, J lost 7 bases, and 5 bases stayed unmatched. Germline V gene lookup returns CDR1 LGHDT and CDR2 YNNKEL (reference sequence). This CDR3 has 15 residues. In nucleotides, the CDR3 is TGTGCCAGCAGCCAAGAAGGGACAGGGGTGTTTGGCTACACCTTC. As protein: CASSQEGTGVFGYTF.

This clone was seen only once. V gene TRBV19 combines with J gene TRBJ1-2; maybe TRBD1 (6 bases). V was trimmed by 7 bases and J by 8 bases, leaving 20 bases between them. The CDR3 contains 14 residues. Germline CDR1 is LNHDA and CDR2 is SQIVND (reference sequence). The CDR3 loop reads CASTQFRGGGGYTF. The CDR3 DNA reads as TGTGCCAGTACTCAATTCAGGGGTGGCGGCGGCTACACCTTC.

The V and J genes are TRBV6-5 and TRBJ2-1; 7 bases match TRBD1. The CDR3 covers 11 residues. V lost 4 bases and J lost 11; bases outside the gene matches: 2. The germline CDR1 and CDR2 sequences are MNHEY and SVGAGI. The CDR3 bases are TGTGCCAGCAGTTCCAGGGGGAAGCAGTTCTTC. It encodes CASSSRGKQFF.

The chain combines TRBV30 with TRBJ1-4; D is unclear. Germline CDR1 GTSNPN, CDR2 SVGIG (reference sequence). The germline V and J ends were trimmed by 0 bases and 2 bases, with 1 base remaining between them. The CDR3 totals 12 residues. DNA for the CDR3: TGTGCCTGGAGTGTTACTAATGAAAAACTGTTTTTT. Translated: CAWSVTNEKLFF.

V and J are TRBV7-9 and TRBJ2-5, with D possibly matching TRBD2 (5 bases). From germline, CDR1 is SEHNR and CDR2 FQNEAQ (reference sequence). This CDR3 spans 13 amino acids. Trimming removed 3 bases from V and 5 bases from J, with 10 bases in between. CDR3 residues: CASSFRERETQYF. CDR3 bases: TGTGCCAGCAGCTTTCGAGAGCGGGAGACCCAGTACTTC.

The rearrangement joins TRBV4-1 to TRBJ1-5; weak D call: TRBD1 (5 bases). The CDR3 is 14 residues long. Germline CDR1 reads MGHRA; CDR2 reads YSYEKL. The ends were cut back, 2 bases at V and 3 bases at J, with 8 bases in the middle. Here the CDR3 DNA reads TGCGCCAGCAGCCAACCAGGGTCCAATCAGCCCCAGCATTTT. Translated, it gives CASSQPGSNQPQHF.

Here the CDR3 reads CASRPERSSYEQYF. CDR3 bases: TGTGCCAGTAGGCCGGAACGAAGCTCCTACGAGCAGTACTTC. V gene TRBV19 combines with J gene TRBJ2-7; D gene uncertain. The CDR3 consists of 14 residues. Germline lookup yields CDR1 LNHDA and CDR2 SQIVND (reference sequence). Trimming left V 6 bases short and J 0 bases short, with 12 bases between.

This clone showed up just once. The chain uses TRBV28 and TRBJ2-2; D remains ambiguous. CDR1 is MDHEN, CDR2 SYDVKM, per germline. The ends were cut back, 1 base at V and 5 bases at J, with 5 bases in the middle. The CDR3 is 13 amino acids. The CDR3 is CASSLLGTGELFF. The CDR3 coding sequence is TGTGCCAGCAGTTTATTGGGGACCGGGGAGCTGTTTTTT.

This clone occurred once. The chain carries TRBV6-1 and TRBJ1-4; no clear D. Germline V gene lookup returns CDR1 MNHNS and CDR2 SASEGT. The CDR3 loop spans 12 amino acids. Trimming shortened V by 8 bases and J by 7 bases, and 11 bases separated the two germline ends. The CDR3 sequence is CASLQGREKLFF. The CDR3 region has the DNA TGTGCCAGCCTACAAGGGCGTGAAAAACTGTTTTTT.

This chain uses TRBV4-1 with TRBJ1-1; TRBD1 is a possible D gene (5 bases). V gave up 0 bases and J gave up 7 bases, with 12 bases separating them. Per germline, CDR1 MGHRA and CDR2 YSYEKL. CDR3 length equals 14 residues. The CDR3 nucleotides read TGCGCCAGCAGCCAAGAGCGGGGCCAATTTGAAGCTTTCTTT. As protein: CASSQERGQFEAFF.

The V gene is TRBV7-2, the J gene TRBJ2-7; D call uncertain. Between the trimmed V and J ends, which lost 8 bases and 1 base, there was a span of 24 bases. Germline V CDR1 and CDR2: SGHTA, FQGNSA. This CDR3 region has 17 residues. DNA of the CDR3: TGTGCCAGCGGGTCACTTGCTCTGGGCTCATCTTCCTACGAGCAGTACTTC. Translating it yields CASGSLALGSSSYEQYF.